Listed below are T cell receptor beta chains from one sample, sequenced in a study of blood T cell repertoires in COVID-19. Sequencing was performed with immunoSEQ multiplex PCR; in TCRdb, only in-frame clones are kept and a portion is missing. The table shows some 200,000 clones, with roughly 86% occurring only once. Sequenced sample: PBMCs or T cells enriched from blood (not recorded which). All receptors derive from a young man with acute COVID-19. Each CDR3 is given with its conserved first and last residue. The D gene is left open where the match is weak.

v_gene: TRBV6-5
d_gene: TRBD1
len: 12
j_gene: TRBJ2-3
CDR3aa: CASRGDRYTQYF
CDR3nt: TGTGCCAGCAGGGGGGACAGGTATACGCAGTATTTT

v_gene: TRBV19
d_gene: NA
len: 14
j_gene: TRBJ1-4
CDR3aa: CASSLQGTAEKLFF
CDR3nt: TGTGCCAGTAGTCTTCAGGGGACGGCAGAAAAACTGTTTTTT

v_gene: TRBV24-1
d_gene: TRBD2
len: 14
j_gene: TRBJ2-2
CDR3aa: CATSPGLSSGELFF
CDR3nt: TGTGCCACCAGCCCGGGACTAAGTTCCGGGGAGCTGTTTTTT

v_gene: TRBV2
d_gene: TRBD2
len: 12
j_gene: TRBJ2-1
CDR3aa: CASSPGGVEQFF
CDR3nt: TGTGCCAGCAGCCCCGGGGGGGTGGAGCAGTTCTTC

v_gene: TRBV11-2
d_gene: NA
len: 16
j_gene: TRBJ2-1
CDR3aa: CASSSVRLQGHNEQFF
CDR3nt: TGTGCCAGCAGCTCTGTGAGGCTCCAAGGCCACAATGAGCAGTTCTTC

v_gene: TRBV6-5
d_gene: NA
len: 14
j_gene: TRBJ2-1
CDR3aa: CASSYSGSYNEQFF
CDR3nt: TGTGCCAGCAGTTACTCTGGGAGCTACAATGAGCAGTTCTTC

v_gene: TRBV7-2
d_gene: TRBD2
len: 14
j_gene: TRBJ2-7
CDR3aa: CASSKREGSGEQYF
CDR3nt: TGTGCCAGCAGTAAGCGGGAAGGCTCGGGGGAGCAGTACTTC

v_gene: TRBV7-2
d_gene: TRBD1
len: 13
j_gene: TRBJ2-1
CDR3aa: CASSLGQDDEQFF
CDR3nt: TGTGCCAGCAGCCTAGGACAGGACGATGAGCAGTTCTTC

v_gene: TRBV6-6
d_gene: NA
len: 17
j_gene: TRBJ1-6
CDR3aa: CASSRTSGLTLNSPLHF
CDR3nt: TGTGCCAGCAGTCGAACCTCGGGTCTTACCCTGAATTCACCCCTCCACTTT

v_gene: TRBV28
d_gene: TRBD1
len: 15
j_gene: TRBJ1-2
CDR3aa: CASSLGTGALYGYTF
CDR3nt: TGTGCCAGCAGTTTGGGTACAGGGGCCCTCTATGGCTACACCTTC

v_gene: TRBV5-1
d_gene: NA
len: 17
j_gene: TRBJ1-1
CDR3aa: CASSLDIPGHKNTEAFF
CDR3nt: TGCGCCAGCAGCTTGGATATTCCGGGACACAAGAACACTGAAGCTTTCTTT

v_gene: TRBV28
d_gene: TRBD2
len: 16
j_gene: TRBJ2-7
CDR3aa: CASSQLIAGGRDEQYF
CDR3nt: TGTGCCAGCAGTCAACTTATAGCGGGAGGGCGCGACGAGCAGTACTTC